This T cell receptor (beta chain) came from a study of blood T cell repertoires in COVID-19. Turning to the study itself: Sources were T cells, B-cell-depleted T cells, or PBMCs; the material itself was cDNA or gDNA.

Assay: immunoSEQ multiplex PCR; the TCRdb copy retains only in-frame clones and omits some. The profile shows a few hundred thousand clones, 70% to 90% of them singletons. Germline CDR1 is SGHVS and CDR2 is FQNEAQ. V was pared by 2 bases and J by 5 bases, with 14 bases of the junction left unmatched. The CDR3 is 20 residues long. The V and J genes are TRBV7-8 and TRBJ2-3, with 15 bases identical to TRBD2. The TCR was taken from a man aged 40-49 years who had recovered from COVID-19. Sample: PBMCs or T cells enriched from blood (not recorded which). Written as DNA, the CDR3 is TGTGCCAGCAGCTTAACCCCGAGTGGACTAGCGGGGGGGCTCCGAGATACGCAGTATTTT. Translating it yields CASSLTPSGLAGGLRDTQYF. Complete variable domain (other parts from reference TRBV7-8 and TRBJ2-3): GAGVSQSPRYKVAKRGQDVALRCDPISGHVSLFWYQQALGQGPEFLTYFQNEAQLDKSGLPSDRFFAERPEGSVSTLKIQRTQQEDSAVYLCASSLTPSGLAGGLRDTQYFGPGTRLTVL.